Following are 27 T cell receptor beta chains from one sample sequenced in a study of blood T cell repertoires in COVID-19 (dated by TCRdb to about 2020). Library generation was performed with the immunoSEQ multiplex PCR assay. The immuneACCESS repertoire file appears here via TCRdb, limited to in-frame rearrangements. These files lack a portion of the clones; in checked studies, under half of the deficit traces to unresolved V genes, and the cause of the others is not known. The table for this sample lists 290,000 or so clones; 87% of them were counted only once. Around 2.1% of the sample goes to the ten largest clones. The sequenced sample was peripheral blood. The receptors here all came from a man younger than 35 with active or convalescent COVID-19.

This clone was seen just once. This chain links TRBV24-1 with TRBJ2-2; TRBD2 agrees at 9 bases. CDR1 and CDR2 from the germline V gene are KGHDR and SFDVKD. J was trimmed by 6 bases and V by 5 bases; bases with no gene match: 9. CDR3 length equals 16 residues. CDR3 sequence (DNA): TGTGCCACCAGTGTCGGCGGGAGGGTTGGGTCCGGGGAGCTGTTTTTT. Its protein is CATSVGGRVGSGELFF.

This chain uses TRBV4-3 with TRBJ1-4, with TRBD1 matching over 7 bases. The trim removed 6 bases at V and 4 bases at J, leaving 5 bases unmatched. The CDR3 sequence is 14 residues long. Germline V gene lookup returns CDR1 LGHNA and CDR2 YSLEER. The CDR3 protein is CASSRDRNNEKLFF. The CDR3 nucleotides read TGCGCCAGCAGTCGGGACAGAAATAATGAAAAACTGTTTTTT.

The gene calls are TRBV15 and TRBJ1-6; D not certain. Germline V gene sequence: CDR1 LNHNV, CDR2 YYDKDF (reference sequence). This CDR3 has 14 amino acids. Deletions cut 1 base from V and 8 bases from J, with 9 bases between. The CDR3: CATSRVRVDSPLHF. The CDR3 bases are TGTGCCACCAGCAGAGTGAGGGTAGATTCACCCCTCCACTTT.

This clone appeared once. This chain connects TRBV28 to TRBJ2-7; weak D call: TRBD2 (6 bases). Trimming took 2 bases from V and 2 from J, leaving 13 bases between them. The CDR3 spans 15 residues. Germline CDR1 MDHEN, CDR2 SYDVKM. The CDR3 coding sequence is TGTGCCAGCAGTTTAGGTCTAGCGAGGGCCTACGAGCAGTACTTC. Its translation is CASSLGLARAYEQYF.

CDR3: CASSVTQGLPSPPLHF. In nucleotides, the CDR3 is TGTGCCAGCAGCGTTACTCAGGGGTTACCAAGTCCACCCCTCCACTTT. V and J are TRBV3-1 (or the pseudogene TRBV3-2) and TRBJ1-6; D possibly corresponds to TRBD1 (6 bases). The V and J ends lost 5 bases and 11 bases respectively, with 22 bases between them. Germline CDR1 is LGHDT and CDR2 is YNNKEL (reference sequence). The CDR3 is made up of 16 amino acids.

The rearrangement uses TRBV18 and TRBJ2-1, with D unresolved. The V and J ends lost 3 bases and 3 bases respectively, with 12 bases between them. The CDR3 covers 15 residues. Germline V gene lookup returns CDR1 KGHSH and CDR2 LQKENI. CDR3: CASSPTVTSYNEQFF. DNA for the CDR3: TGTGCCAGCTCACCTACAGTAACCAGCTACAATGAGCAGTTCTTC. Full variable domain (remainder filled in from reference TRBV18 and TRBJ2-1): NAGVMQNPRHLVRRRGQEARLRCSPMKGHSHVYWYRQLPEEGLKFMVYLQKENIIDESGMPKERFSAEFPKEGPSILRIQQVVRGDSAAYFCASSPTVTSYNEQFFGPGTRLTVL.

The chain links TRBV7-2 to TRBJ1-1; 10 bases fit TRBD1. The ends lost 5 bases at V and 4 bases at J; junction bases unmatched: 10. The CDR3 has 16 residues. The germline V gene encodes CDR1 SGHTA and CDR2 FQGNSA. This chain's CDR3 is CASSPVKGQGSTEAFF. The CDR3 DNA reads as TGTGCCAGCAGCCCCGTGAAGGGACAGGGGAGCACTGAAGCTTTCTTT.

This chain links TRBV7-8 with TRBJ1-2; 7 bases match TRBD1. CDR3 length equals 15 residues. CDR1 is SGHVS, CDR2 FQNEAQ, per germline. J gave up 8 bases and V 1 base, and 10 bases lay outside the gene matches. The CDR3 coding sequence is TGTGCCAGCAGCTTAGTCGACAGGGCCCCAGGGGGCTACACCTTC. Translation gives CASSLVDRAPGGYTF.

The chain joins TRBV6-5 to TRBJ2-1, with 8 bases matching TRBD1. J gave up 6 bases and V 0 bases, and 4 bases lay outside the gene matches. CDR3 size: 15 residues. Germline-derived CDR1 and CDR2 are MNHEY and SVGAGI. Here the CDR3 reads CASSYSAQGANEQFF. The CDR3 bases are TGTGCCAGCAGTTACTCGGCCCAGGGGGCCAATGAGCAGTTCTTC.

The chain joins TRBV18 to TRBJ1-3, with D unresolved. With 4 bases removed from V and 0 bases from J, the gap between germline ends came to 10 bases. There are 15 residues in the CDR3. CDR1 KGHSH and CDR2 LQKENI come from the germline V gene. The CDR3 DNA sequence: TGTGCCAGCTCACGCACCCCTAGCTCTGGAAACACCATATATTTT. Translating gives CASSRTPSSGNTIYF.

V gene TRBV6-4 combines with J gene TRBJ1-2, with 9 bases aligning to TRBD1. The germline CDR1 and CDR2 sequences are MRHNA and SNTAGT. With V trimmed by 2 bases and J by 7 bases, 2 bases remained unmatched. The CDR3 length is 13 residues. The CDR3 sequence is CASSDDRGIGYTF. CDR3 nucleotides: TGTGCCAGCAGTGACGACAGGGGGATTGGCTACACCTTC.

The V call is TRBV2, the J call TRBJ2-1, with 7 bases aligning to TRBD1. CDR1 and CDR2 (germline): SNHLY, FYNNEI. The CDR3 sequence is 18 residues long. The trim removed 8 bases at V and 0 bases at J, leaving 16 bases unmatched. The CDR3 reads CASRTLRDRGSSYNEQFF. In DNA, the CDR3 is TGTGCCAGCCGGACACTCCGGGACAGAGGGTCCTCCTACAATGAGCAGTTCTTC.

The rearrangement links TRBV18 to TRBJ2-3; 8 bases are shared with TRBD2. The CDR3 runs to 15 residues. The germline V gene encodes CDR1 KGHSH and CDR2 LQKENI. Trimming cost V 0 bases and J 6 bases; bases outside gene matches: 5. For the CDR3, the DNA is TGTGCCAGCTCACCACCTCTGGGGACTAGGGATACGCAGTATTTT. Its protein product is CASSPPLGTRDTQYF.

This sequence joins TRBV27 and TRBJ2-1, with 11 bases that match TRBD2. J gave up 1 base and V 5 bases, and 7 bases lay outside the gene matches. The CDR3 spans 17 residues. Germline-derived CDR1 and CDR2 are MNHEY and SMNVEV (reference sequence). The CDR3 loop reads CASSARTSGPSYNEQFF. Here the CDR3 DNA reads TGTGCCAGCAGTGCTCGGACTAGCGGGCCTTCCTACAATGAGCAGTTCTTC.

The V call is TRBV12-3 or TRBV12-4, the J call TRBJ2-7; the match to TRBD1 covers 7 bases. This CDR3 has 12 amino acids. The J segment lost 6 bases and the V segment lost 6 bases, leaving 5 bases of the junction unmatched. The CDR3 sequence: CASSPGTAEQYF. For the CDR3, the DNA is TGTGCCAGCAGCCCTGGGACAGCCGAGCAGTACTTC.

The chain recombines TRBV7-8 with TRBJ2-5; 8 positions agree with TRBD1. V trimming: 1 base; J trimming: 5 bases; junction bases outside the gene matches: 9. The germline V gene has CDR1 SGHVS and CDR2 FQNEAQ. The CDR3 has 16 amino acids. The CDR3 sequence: CASSLVSGGIGETQYF. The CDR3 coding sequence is TGTGCCAGCAGCTTAGTATCAGGGGGCATCGGTGAGACCCAGTACTTC.

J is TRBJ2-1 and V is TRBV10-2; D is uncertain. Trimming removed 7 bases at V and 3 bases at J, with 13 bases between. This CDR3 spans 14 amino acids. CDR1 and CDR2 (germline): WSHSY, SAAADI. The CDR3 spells CASIQDSSYNEQFF. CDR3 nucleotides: TGCGCCAGCATCCAAGACTCGAGCTACAATGAGCAGTTCTTC.

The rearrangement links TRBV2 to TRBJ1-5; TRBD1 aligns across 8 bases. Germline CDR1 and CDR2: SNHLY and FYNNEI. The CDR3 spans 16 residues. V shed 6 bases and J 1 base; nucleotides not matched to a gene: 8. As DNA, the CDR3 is TGTGCCAGCAGCCCCGGGACAGGTACGAGCAATCAGCCCCAGCATTTT. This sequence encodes CASSPGTGTSNQPQHF.

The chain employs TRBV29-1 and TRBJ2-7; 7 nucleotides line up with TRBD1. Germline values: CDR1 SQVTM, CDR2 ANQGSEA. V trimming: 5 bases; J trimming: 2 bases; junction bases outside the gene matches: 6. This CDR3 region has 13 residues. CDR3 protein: CSVPGQRPYEQYF. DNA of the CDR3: TGCAGCGTTCCGGGACAGCGACCCTACGAGCAGTACTTC.

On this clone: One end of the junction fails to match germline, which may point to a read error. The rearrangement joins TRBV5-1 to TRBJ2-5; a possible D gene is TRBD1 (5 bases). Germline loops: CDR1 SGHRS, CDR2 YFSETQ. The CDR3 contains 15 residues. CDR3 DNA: TGCGCCAGCAGCTTGGATGCGGCAGGACAAGGGACCCAGTACTTC. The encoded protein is CASSLDAAGQGTQYF. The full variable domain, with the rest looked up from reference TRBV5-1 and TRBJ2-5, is KAGVTQTPRYLIKTRGQQVTLSCSPISGHRSVSWYQQTPGQGLQFLFEYFSETQRNKGNFPGRFSGRQFSNSRSEMNVSTLELGDSALYLCASSLDAAGQGTQYFGPGTRLLVL.

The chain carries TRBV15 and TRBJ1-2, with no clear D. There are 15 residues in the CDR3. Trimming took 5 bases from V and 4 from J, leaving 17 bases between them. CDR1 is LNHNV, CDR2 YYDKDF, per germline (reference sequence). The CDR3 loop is CATSALGATRYGYTF. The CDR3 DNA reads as TGTGCCACCAGCGCCCTCGGTGCTACGCGCTATGGCTACACCTTC.

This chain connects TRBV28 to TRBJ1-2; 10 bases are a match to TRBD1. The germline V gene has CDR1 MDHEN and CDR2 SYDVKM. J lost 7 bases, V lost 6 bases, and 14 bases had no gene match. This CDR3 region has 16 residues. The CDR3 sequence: CASSQPTGTGDFGYTF. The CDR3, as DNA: TGTGCCAGCAGCCAGCCGACCGGGACAGGGGACTTTGGCTACACCTTC.

The CDR3 coding sequence is TGTGCCAGCAGTGACTCCTCGGGAGGGCCGTACGAGCAGTACTTC. This gives the protein CASSDSSGGPYEQYF. The chain carries TRBV2 and TRBJ2-7, with TRBD2 matching 8 bases. Unmatched junction bases numbered 8, after V lost 3 bases and J lost 4 bases. CDR1 and CDR2 (germline): SNHLY, FYNNEI. The CDR3 length is 15 residues.

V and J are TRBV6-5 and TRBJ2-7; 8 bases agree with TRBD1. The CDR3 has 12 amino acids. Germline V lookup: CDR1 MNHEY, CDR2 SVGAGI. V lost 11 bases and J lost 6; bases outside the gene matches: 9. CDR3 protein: CASRQGRGEQYF. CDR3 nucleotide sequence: TGTGCCTCAAGACAGGGGCGAGGCGAGCAGTACTTC.

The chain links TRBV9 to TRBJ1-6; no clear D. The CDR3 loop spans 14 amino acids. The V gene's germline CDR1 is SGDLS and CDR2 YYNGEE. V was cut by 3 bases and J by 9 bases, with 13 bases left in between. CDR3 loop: CASSAGGRGSPLHF. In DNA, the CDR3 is TGTGCCAGCAGCGCCGGAGGCCGGGGTTCACCCCTCCACTTT. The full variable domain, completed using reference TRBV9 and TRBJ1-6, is DSGVTQTPKHLITATGQRVTLRCSPRSGDLSVYWYQQSLDQGLQFLIQYYNGEERAKGNILERFSAQQFPDLHSELNLSSLELGDSALYFCASSAGGRGSPLHFGNGTRLTVT.

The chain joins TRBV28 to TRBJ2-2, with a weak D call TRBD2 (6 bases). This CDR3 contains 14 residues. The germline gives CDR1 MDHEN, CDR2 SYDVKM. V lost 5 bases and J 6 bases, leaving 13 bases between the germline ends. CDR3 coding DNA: TGTGCCAGCAGTCCCGGGACTTTAGCCGGGGAGCTGTTTTTT. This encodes CASSPGTLAGELFF.

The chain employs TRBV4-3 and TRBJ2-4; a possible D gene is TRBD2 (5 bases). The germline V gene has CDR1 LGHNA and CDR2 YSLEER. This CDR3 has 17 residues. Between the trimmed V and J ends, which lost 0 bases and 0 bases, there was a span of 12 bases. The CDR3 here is CASSQDTFGVAKNIQYF. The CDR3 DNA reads TGCGCCAGCAGCCAAGACACTTTCGGGGTAGCCAAAAACATTCAGTACTTC.